These T cell receptor beta chains were read from a single sample in a study of blood T cell repertoires in COVID-19. Produced via immunoSEQ multiplex PCR; TCRdb's table is partial and in-frame only. Altogether 40,000 or so clones are present, about 70% being singletons, with the ten largest covering approximately 61%. Sequencing was carried out using peripheral blood. The receptor source for this set is a man older than 75 with acute or convalescent COVID-19. The CDR3 runs from the conserved cysteine through the conserved F or W. A D gene is named only where the DNA matches it firmly. Expanded clones are given a class, and other clones once, few, many or no size at all.

TRBD1 TRBJ2-3 NA TRBV29-1 CSGAWTGGAADTQYF TGCAGCGGAGCTTGGACAGGGGGCGCGGCAGATACGCAGTATTTT
NA TRBJ1-5 NA TRBV7-8 CASSPRARNQPQHF TGTGCCAGCAGCCCGAGGGCACGCAATCAGCCCCAGCATTTT
NA TRBJ2-3 NA TRBV6-2/TRBV6-3 CASSYSQTSTDTQYF TGTGCCAGCAGTTACTCGCAGACTAGCACAGATACGCAGTATTTT
NA TRBJ2-5 few TRBV28 CASSRSGTPQETQYF TGTGCCAGCAGTCGAAGTGGGACACCCCAAGAGACCCAGTACTTC
NA TRBJ2-7 NA TRBV28 CASKQGGSSYEQYF TGTGCCAGTAAACAGGGTGGGAGCTCCTACGAGCAGTACTTC
NA TRBJ2-6 NA TRBV2 CASSGTASGANVLTF TGTGCCAGCAGTGGGACAGCCTCTGGGGCCAACGTCCTGACTTTC
TRBD1 TRBJ1-2 few TRBV27 CASSFSGQADTNYGYTF TGTGCCAGCAGTTTTTCCGGACAGGCGGATACTAACTATGGCTACACCTTC
NA TRBJ2-2 NA TRBV28 CASSFRGYYAPGELFF TGTGCCAGCAGTTTCCGCGGGTACTACGCGCCCGGGGAGCTGTTTTTT
NA TRBJ2-2 few TRBV29-1 CSVEGQNTGELFF TGCAGCGTTGAGGGACAAAACACCGGGGAGCTGTTTTTT
NA TRBJ2-7 NA TRBV6-5 CASSYSRWLSGNEQYF TGTGCCAGCAGTTACTCACGGTGGCTCTCAGGGAACGAGCAGTACTTC
TRBD2 TRBJ2-7 NA TRBV7-2 CASSLTSAISYEQYF TGTGCCAGCAGCCTGACTAGCGCTATCTCCTACGAGCAGTACTTC
TRBD1 TRBJ1-5 NA TRBV15 CATASQGAGNQPQHF TGTGCCACCGCGTCACAGGGGGCTGGCAATCAGCCCCAGCATTTT
NA TRBJ2-3 NA TRBV24-1 CATSDFSSTDTQYF TGTGCCACCAGTGATTTTTCTTCCACAGATACGCAGTATTTT
NA TRBJ2-7 NA TRBV10-3 CATSRDFFYSSYEQYF TGTGCCACTTCCCGGGACTTTTTTTATAGCTCCTACGAGCAGTACTTC
NA TRBJ2-7 NA TRBV21-1 CATGYEQYF TGTGCCACCGGCTACGAGCAGTACTTC
NA TRBJ1-5 few TRBV6-5 CAARGGSNQPQHF TGTGCCGCTAGGGGGGGGAGCAATCAGCCCCAGCATTTT
NA TRBJ2-7 NA TRBV21-1 CASSLPHYEQYF TGTGCCAGCAGCCTGCCACACTACGAGCAGTACTTC
TRBD2 TRBJ2-7 NA TRBV3-1/TRBV3-2 CASSLAGGISYEQYF TGTGCCAGCAGCCTCGCGGGGGGAATCTCCTACGAGCAGTACTTC
NA TRBJ1-2 NA TRBV24-1 CATSDGMIQALDGYTF TGTGCCACCAGTGATGGCATGATTCAGGCCTTAGATGGCTACACCTTC
TRBD2 TRBJ2-1 few TRBV28 CASRRTSGQNEQFF TGTGCCAGCAGGCGGACTAGCGGGCAGAATGAGCAGTTCTTC
TRBD2 TRBJ2-1 NA TRBV10-1 CASSPGTSGRGEQFF TGCGCCAGCAGCCCTGGGACTAGCGGGAGAGGTGAGCAGTTCTTC
TRBD2 TRBJ2-5 few TRBV5-1 CASSLTSGSSETQYF TGCGCCAGCAGCTTAACTAGCGGGAGTTCGGAGACCCAGTACTTC
NA TRBJ1-4 NA TRBV28 CASSLAEKLFF TGTGCCAGCAGTTTGGCCGAAAAACTGTTTTTT
NA TRBJ2-5 NA TRBV4-2 CASSQVLTAGRETQYF TGTGCCAGCAGCCAAGTTCTTACAGCTGGGAGAGAGACCCAGTACTTC
TRBD1 TRBJ2-3 NA TRBV5-5 CASSPTGVNIYTQYF TGTGCCAGCAGCCCGACAGGGGTGAATATTTATACGCAGTATTTT
TRBD1 TRBJ2-7 NA TRBV27 CASSSKDRVYEQYF TGTGCCAGCAGTTCAAAGGACAGGGTTTACGAGCAGTACTTC
TRBD2 TRBJ2-1 NA TRBV28 CASNVRAGGIDEQFF TGTGCCAGCAATGTCCGAGCGGGAGGTATCGATGAGCAGTTCTTC
NA TRBJ1-3 NA TRBV7-9 CASSFWTDGNTIYF TGTGCCAGCAGCTTTTGGACAGATGGAAACACCATATATTTT
TRBD1 TRBJ1-2 NA TRBV12-3/TRBV12-4 CASSSRQGFGYTF TGTGCCAGCAGTTCCCGACAGGGGTTCGGCTACACCTTC
NA TRBJ1-2 NA TRBV28 CASSFLDGYTF TGTGCCAGCAGTTTTCTCGATGGCTACACCTTC
NA TRBJ2-5 NA TRBV24-1 CATSDPRTGSSTQYF TGTGCCACCAGTGATCCTCGGACGGGGTCTTCAACCCAGTACTTC
TRBD2 TRBJ2-1 NA TRBV28 CASSLASGLPNEQFF TGTGCCAGCAGCCTCGCTAGCGGGCTTCCCAATGAGCAGTTCTTC
NA TRBJ2-1 NA TRBV5-1 CASSFSPNNEQFF TGCGCCAGCAGCTTTTCCCCTAACAATGAGCAGTTCTTC
TRBD2 TRBJ2-3 NA TRBV7-3 CASSSSGSSDTQYF TGTGCCAGCAGCTCTAGCGGGAGCTCAGATACGCAGTATTTT
TRBD1 TRBJ1-1 NA TRBV6-4 CASSLTGEANTEAFF TGTGCCAGCAGCTTAACAGGGGAAGCCAACACTGAAGCTTTCTTT
TRBD2 TRBJ2-7 NA TRBV4-3 CASSQIAGGSYEQYF TGCGCCAGCAGCCAAATAGCGGGAGGTTCCTACGAGCAGTACTTC
TRBD2 TRBJ2-7 NA TRBV2 CASSRLAGGTYEQYF TGTGCCAGCAGTCGACTAGCGGGAGGAACCTACGAGCAGTACTTC
TRBD1 TRBJ1-2 NA TRBV28 CASSLEDRAVSGGYTF TGTGCCAGCAGTTTAGAGGACAGGGCGGTTTCGGGTGGCTACACCTTC
NA TRBJ2-7 NA TRBV11-2 CASSLVSGHEQYF TGTGCCAGCAGCTTAGTCTCTGGGCACGAGCAGTACTTC
NA TRBJ2-7 NA TRBV6-5 CATSSARVGEQYF TGTGCCACCTCATCGGCCCGGGTTGGCGAGCAGTACTTC
NA TRBJ1-1 NA TRBV19 CASSIPRVGEAFF TGTGCCAGTAGTATACCCAGGGTCGGGGAAGCTTTCTTT
TRBD2 TRBJ2-1 NA TRBV27 CASSETSGVYNEQFF TGTGCCAGCAGTGAAACTAGCGGGGTCTACAATGAGCAGTTCTTC
NA TRBJ1-1 NA TRBV7-2 CASSLAGAPNTEAFF TGTGCCAGCAGCTTAGCAGGGGCACCAAACACTGAAGCTTTCTTT
TRBD1 TRBJ1-1 NA TRBV25-1 CASSEDPTGRAFF TGTGCCAGCAGTGAAGATCCGACAGGGAGAGCTTTCTTT
TRBD2 TRBJ2-3 NA TRBV4-2 CASSDGTSGTDTQYF TGTGCCAGCAGCGACGGGACTAGCGGCACAGATACGCAGTATTTT
NA TRBJ1-1 NA TRBV28 CASRLNPLGGTEAFF TGTGCCAGCAGACTCAACCCTCTCGGGGGCACTGAAGCTTTCTTT
NA TRBJ2-2 once TRBV10-1 CASSEQAIGELFF TGCGCCAGCAGTGAACAAGCGATTGGGGAGCTGTTTTTT
TRBD1 TRBJ1-1 NA TRBV30 CALQRGLNTEAFF TGTGCCTTGCAGAGGGGGCTGAACACTGAAGCTTTCTTT
TRBD1 TRBJ1-5 NA TRBV15 CATSRATGAPSNQPQHF TGTGCCACCAGCAGGGCTACAGGGGCACCTAGCAATCAGCCCCAGCATTTT
NA TRBJ2-7 NA TRBV30 CAGRAIAGEQYF TGTGCCGGAAGGGCAATCGCGGGCGAGCAGTACTTC
NA TRBJ1-5 NA TRBV28 CASSLYWQGGQPQHF TGTGCCAGCAGTTTATATTGGCAGGGTGGACAGCCCCAGCATTTT
NA TRBJ1-2 few TRBV28 CASSPPGGGPNYGYTF TGTGCCAGCAGTCCCCCGGGGGGGGGTCCTAACTATGGCTACACCTTC
TRBD1 TRBJ1-1 NA TRBV10-3 CASNQGGLNTEAFF TGTGCCTCAAATCAGGGGGGCCTGAACACTGAAGCTTTCTTT
NA TRBJ1-5 NA TRBV6-5 CASSYSRGNQPQHF TGTGCCAGCAGTTACTCGAGGGGCAATCAGCCCCAGCATTTT
TRBD2 TRBJ2-7 NA TRBV20-1 CSASPVGTRAYEQYF TGCAGTGCTAGTCCCGTAGGGACTAGGGCCTACGAGCAGTACTTC
TRBD1 TRBJ2-7 NA TRBV29-1 CSVEGTASGEQYF TGCAGCGTTGAGGGGACAGCATCGGGGGAGCAGTACTTC
TRBD1 TRBJ2-7 NA TRBV2 CASRFRGSSYEQYF TGTGCCAGCAGATTCAGGGGGAGCTCCTACGAGCAGTACTTC
NA TRBJ2-2 NA TRBV6-5 CASSYGSAGTGELFF TGTGCCAGCAGTTACGGTTCTGCGGGCACCGGGGAGCTGTTTTTT
TRBD1 TRBJ2-3 NA TRBV6-2/TRBV6-3 CASSYFRDRGKDTQYF TGTGCCAGCAGTTACTTCCGGGACAGGGGCAAAGATACGCAGTATTTT